Listed below are T cell receptor beta chains from one sample, sequenced in a study of human CD8 memory T cell subsets. Reanalyzing the 5' RACE reads, TCRdb keeps one entry per CDR3 protein, without DNA. The sample table sets out about 7,400 distinct CDR3 sequences. Sequenced material: CD8+ T cells from PBMCs. These receptors were taken from a human donor in good health. Both conserved end residues are part of each CDR3. Only part of the rows carry a size: once, few, many, or a class if the clone is expanded.

>.|TRBV9|TRBJ2-7
CASSVSGTSYEQYF
>.|TRBV6-1|TRBJ2-7
CASSEGRAFSTYEQYF
>.|TRBV20-1|TRBJ2-5
CSTPTGLARETQYF
>.|TRBV6-2/TRBV6-3|TRBJ2-3
CASSPPARGGTDTQYF
>.|TRBV3-1|TRBJ2-3
CASSQEGADTQYF
>.|TRBV28|TRBJ2-5
CASSFGAGQETQYF
>.|TRBV12-3/TRBV12-4|TRBJ1-4
CASSHTSSGEKLFF
>.|TRBV30|TRBJ2-2
CAWSVGITGELFF
>medium-sized|TRBV7-7|TRBJ2-5
CASRGGSQETQYF
>.|TRBV24-1|TRBJ2-1
CATSSGGGNEQFF
>.|TRBV15|TRBJ2-7
CATSRGRGVTYEQYF
>.|TRBV7-9|TRBJ2-7
CASSLVDDYEQYF
>.|TRBV6-6|TRBJ1-2
CATRGGSGYTF
>.|TRBV5-1|TRBJ2-7
CASRTGAEQYF
>medium-sized|TRBV11-2|TRBJ2-4
CASSSLKTGLFIQYF
>.|TRBV11-1|TRBJ2-7
CASSLSPALTYEQYF
>.|TRBV7-9|TRBJ2-7
CASSVERQGPYEQYF
>.|TRBV20-1|TRBJ2-7
CSGERGGPYEQYF
>.|TRBV28|TRBJ2-7
CASSEGRGLAPYEQYF
>.|TRBV28|TRBJ2-2
CASSSRAGELFF
>.|TRBV5-4|TRBJ2-7
CASSWDRGSGEQYF
>medium-sized|TRBV5-4|TRBJ1-1
CASSLDSVPNTEAFF
>.|TRBV7-2|TRBJ2-7
CASISAGVSYEQYF
>.|TRBV11-3|TRBJ2-1
CASSAPNSYNEQFF
>.|TRBV6-6|TRBJ2-5
CASSYRQGPQTQYF
>.|TRBV6-2/TRBV6-3|TRBJ2-1
CASRAEEYNEQFF
>.|TRBV30|TRBJ2-7
CAWTRDSHEQYF
>.|TRBV15|TRBJ2-3
CATSRDPGGADYTQYF
>.|TRBV7-6|TRBJ1-1
CASSLGGAEAFF
>.|TRBV28|TRBJ2-7
CASSLKGPTFSYEQYF
>.|TRBV11-3|TRBJ1-1
CASSPPRGGNTEAFF
>.|TRBV11-2|TRBJ2-3
CASSLLGQLADTQYF
>.|TRBV27|TRBJ2-1
CASGLRGSYNEQFF
>medium-sized|TRBV24-1|TRBJ2-5
CATSDFGAETQYF
>.|TRBV9|TRBJ2-7
CASSRTGWSDEQYF
>.|TRBV2|TRBJ2-3
CASSEGGRAGDTQYF
>.|TRBV25-1|TRBJ2-5
CASSEYGETQYF
>.|TRBV27|TRBJ2-7
CASSPGLAAYEQYF
>.|TRBV7-9|TRBJ2-3
CASSLPRTSVSTDTQYF
>.|TRBV29-1|TRBJ1-4
CSVNRGTNEKLFF